This is a list of T cell receptor beta chains from one sample in a study of T cell responses to AZD1222 COVID-19 vaccine. Sequenced by immunoSEQ multiplex PCR; TCRdb stores in-frame clones only, minus some. In the table there are about 140,000 clones, 84% of which are singletons. Here the sequenced sample was peripheral blood, taken on day 0 of AZD1222 vaccination. These receptors were collected from an adult in good health. CDR3s include the opening cysteine and the closing phenylalanine or tryptophan. The order of the fields is V gene, D gene, J gene, clone size, CDR3 protein, CDR3 DNA. A D gene is named only where the DNA matches it firmly. For some rows the clone size is stated as once, few or many, or as a class when expanded; others skip it.

v_gene: TRBV18; d_gene: TRBD1; j_gene: TRBJ1-6; abundance: NA; CDR3aa: CASSPPGQNNSPLHF; CDR3nt: TGTGCCAGCTCCCCGCCGGGACAGAATAATTCACCCCTCCACTTT
v_gene: TRBV3-1/TRBV3-2; d_gene: TRBD1; j_gene: TRBJ1-1; abundance: NA; CDR3aa: CASTGTGGWQAFF; CDR3nt: TGTGCCAGCACAGGGACAGGGGGCTGGCAAGCTTTCTTT
v_gene: TRBV7-3; d_gene: NA; j_gene: TRBJ2-6; abundance: NA; CDR3aa: CASSLTRAGANVLTF; CDR3nt: TGTGCCAGCAGCTTAACCCGGGCTGGGGCCAACGTCCTGACTTTC
v_gene: TRBV14; d_gene: NA; j_gene: TRBJ1-1; abundance: NA; CDR3aa: CASSLYLGTEAFF; CDR3nt: TGTGCCAGCAGCCTTTACCTAGGCACTGAAGCTTTCTTT
v_gene: TRBV2; d_gene: TRBD1; j_gene: TRBJ1-5; abundance: NA; CDR3aa: CASSEGQRSDQPQHF; CDR3nt: TGTGCCAGCAGCGAGGGACAGAGGAGCGATCAGCCCCAGCATTTT
v_gene: TRBV28; d_gene: NA; j_gene: TRBJ1-1; abundance: NA; CDR3aa: CASTEVGALNTEAFF; CDR3nt: TGTGCCAGCACCGAAGTAGGGGCACTGAACACTGAAGCTTTCTTT
v_gene: TRBV2; d_gene: NA; j_gene: TRBJ1-1; abundance: NA; CDR3aa: CASSEKRTGVEAFF; CDR3nt: TGTGCCAGCAGTGAAAAAAGGACGGGGGTTGAAGCTTTCTTT
v_gene: TRBV3-1/TRBV3-2; d_gene: NA; j_gene: TRBJ1-2; abundance: NA; CDR3aa: CASSQDYGYTF; CDR3nt: TGTGCCAGCTCTCAGGACTATGGCTACACCTTC
v_gene: TRBV5-6; d_gene: TRBD1; j_gene: TRBJ1-2; abundance: NA; CDR3aa: CASSLEGTGRYGYTF; CDR3nt: TGTGCCAGCAGCTTGGAGGGGACAGGGAGGTATGGCTACACCTTC
v_gene: TRBV19; d_gene: NA; j_gene: TRBJ1-5; abundance: NA; CDR3aa: CATSDIPSNQPQHF; CDR3nt: TGTGCCACTTCAGACATCCCTAGCAATCAGCCCCAGCATTTT
v_gene: TRBV9; d_gene: NA; j_gene: TRBJ2-3; abundance: NA; CDR3aa: CASTVSLLATDTQYF; CDR3nt: TGTGCCAGCACCGTGTCATTGTTGGCCACAGATACGCAGTATTTT
v_gene: TRBV2; d_gene: NA; j_gene: TRBJ1-1; abundance: NA; CDR3aa: CASSQKRDWITEAFF; CDR3nt: TGTGCCAGCAGTCAAAAAAGGGATTGGATCACTGAAGCTTTCTTT
v_gene: TRBV11-2; d_gene: TRBD2; j_gene: TRBJ2-7; abundance: NA; CDR3aa: CASSSGGGAYEQYF; CDR3nt: TGTGCCAGCAGCTCCGGGGGAGGGGCGTACGAGCAGTACTTC
v_gene: TRBV6-2/TRBV6-3; d_gene: NA; j_gene: TRBJ1-2; abundance: NA; CDR3aa: CASSPGGYGYTF; CDR3nt: TGTGCCAGCAGCCCCGGGGGATATGGCTACACCTTC
v_gene: TRBV5-4; d_gene: TRBD1; j_gene: TRBJ1-2; abundance: NA; CDR3aa: CASSPKGGWDSGYTF; CDR3nt: TGTGCCAGCAGCCCCAAAGGGGGATGGGACAGTGGCTACACCTTC
v_gene: TRBV12-3/TRBV12-4; d_gene: TRBD1; j_gene: TRBJ1-4; abundance: once; CDR3aa: CASSLQGDEKLFF; CDR3nt: TGTGCCAGCAGCCTACAGGGGGACGAAAAACTGTTTTTT
v_gene: TRBV9; d_gene: NA; j_gene: TRBJ1-3; abundance: NA; CDR3aa: CASSVGNTIYF; CDR3nt: TGTGCCAGCAGCGTAGGAAACACCATATATTTT
v_gene: TRBV28; d_gene: NA; j_gene: TRBJ2-7; abundance: NA; CDR3aa: CASKGTYEQYF; CDR3nt: TGTGCCAGCAAAGGAACCTACGAGCAGTACTTC
v_gene: TRBV29-1; d_gene: NA; j_gene: TRBJ1-1; abundance: few; CDR3aa: CSSRSGVQTEAFF; CDR3nt: TGCAGCTCGCGATCAGGGGTTCAGACTGAAGCTTTCTTT
v_gene: TRBV5-1; d_gene: NA; j_gene: TRBJ2-6; abundance: once; CDR3aa: CASSPTTRSGANVLTF; CDR3nt: TGCGCCAGCAGCCCCACCACCCGGTCTGGGGCCAACGTCCTGACTTTC
v_gene: TRBV11-2; d_gene: TRBD1; j_gene: TRBJ1-1; abundance: NA; CDR3aa: CASSLFGQGNTEAFF; CDR3nt: TGTGCCAGCAGCTTATTTGGACAGGGGAACACTGAAGCTTTCTTT
v_gene: TRBV5-6; d_gene: TRBD1; j_gene: TRBJ2-7; abundance: NA; CDR3aa: CASSTIDRAYEQYF; CDR3nt: TGTGCCAGCAGCACTATCGACAGGGCCTACGAGCAGTACTTC
v_gene: TRBV11-2; d_gene: NA; j_gene: TRBJ1-2; abundance: NA; CDR3aa: CASSLGSDVDYGYTF; CDR3nt: TGTGCCAGCAGCTTAGGTTCAGACGTCGACTATGGCTACACCTTC
v_gene: TRBV29-1; d_gene: NA; j_gene: TRBJ1-3; abundance: NA; CDR3aa: CSVAAGSGNTIYF; CDR3nt: TGCAGCGTTGCCGCAGGGAGTGGAAACACCATATATTTT
v_gene: TRBV19; d_gene: NA; j_gene: TRBJ2-7; abundance: NA; CDR3aa: CASSGQSSYEQYF; CDR3nt: TGTGCCAGTAGTGGGCAGAGCTCCTACGAGCAGTACTTC
v_gene: TRBV6-4; d_gene: NA; j_gene: TRBJ1-6; abundance: few; CDR3aa: CASSLDRSQGSPLHF; CDR3nt: TGTGCCAGCAGTCTCGACAGGTCCCAGGGATCACCCCTCCACTTT
v_gene: TRBV19; d_gene: TRBD1; j_gene: TRBJ1-1; abundance: NA; CDR3aa: CASSMSGQGNTEAFF; CDR3nt: TGTGCCAGTAGTATGTCGGGACAGGGAAACACTGAAGCTTTCTTT
v_gene: TRBV19; d_gene: NA; j_gene: TRBJ1-5; abundance: NA; CDR3aa: CASSWKQGNNQPQHF; CDR3nt: TGTGCCAGTAGTTGGAAACAGGGAAACAATCAGCCCCAGCATTTT
v_gene: TRBV5-1; d_gene: NA; j_gene: TRBJ2-3; abundance: NA; CDR3aa: CASSLGLASRATADTQYF; CDR3nt: TGCGCCAGCAGCTTGGGGCTGGCTAGCCGAGCTACCGCGGATACGCAGTATTTT
v_gene: TRBV5-1; d_gene: TRBD1; j_gene: TRBJ2-7; abundance: NA; CDR3aa: CASKLRQGGYEQYF; CDR3nt: TGCGCCAGCAAGCTTAGACAGGGCGGCTACGAGCAGTACTTC
v_gene: TRBV7-2; d_gene: NA; j_gene: TRBJ1-2; abundance: NA; CDR3aa: CASSLALPGEHGYTF; CDR3nt: TGTGCCAGCAGCTTAGCACTCCCAGGGGAGCATGGCTACACCTTC
v_gene: TRBV28; d_gene: TRBD1; j_gene: TRBJ2-3; abundance: few; CDR3aa: CASSSAGQGLDTQYF; CDR3nt: TGTGCCAGCAGTTCAGCGGGACAGGGGTTAGATACGCAGTATTTT
v_gene: TRBV15; d_gene: TRBD1; j_gene: TRBJ2-5; abundance: NA; CDR3aa: CATSRVGTGGQETQYF; CDR3nt: TGTGCCACCAGCAGAGTAGGGACAGGGGGTCAAGAGACCCAGTACTTC
v_gene: TRBV4-1; d_gene: NA; j_gene: TRBJ2-7; abundance: NA; CDR3aa: CASSQDLQRTPNEQYF; CDR3nt: TGCGCCAGCAGCCAAGATCTACAGAGGACTCCTAACGAGCAGTACTTC
v_gene: TRBV28; d_gene: NA; j_gene: TRBJ2-3; abundance: NA; CDR3aa: CASTVLASRADTQYF; CDR3nt: TGTGCCAGCACGGTGTTAGCGAGCAGGGCGGATACGCAGTATTTT
v_gene: TRBV28; d_gene: TRBD1; j_gene: TRBJ1-2; abundance: NA; CDR3aa: CASSPPGQGGGYTF; CDR3nt: TGTGCCAGCAGTCCTCCGGGACAGGGCGGTGGCTACACCTTC
v_gene: TRBV14; d_gene: NA; j_gene: TRBJ2-2; abundance: few; CDR3aa: CASSQSAGPNTGELFF; CDR3nt: TGTGCCAGCAGCCAATCGGCTGGACCGAACACCGGGGAGCTGTTTTTT
v_gene: TRBV9; d_gene: NA; j_gene: TRBJ2-1; abundance: NA; CDR3aa: CASSVAASAYNEQFF; CDR3nt: TGTGCCAGCAGCGTAGCTGCTAGCGCATACAATGAGCAGTTCTTC
v_gene: TRBV6-1; d_gene: TRBD1; j_gene: TRBJ1-1; abundance: NA; CDR3aa: CASSEGQGSTEAFF; CDR3nt: TGTGCCAGCAGTGAAGGACAGGGCTCCACTGAAGCTTTCTTT
v_gene: TRBV5-1; d_gene: TRBD2; j_gene: TRBJ2-5; abundance: NA; CDR3aa: CASSPGARGEYQETQYF; CDR3nt: TGCGCCAGCAGCCCCGGTGCGCGGGGGGAGTACCAAGAGACCCAGTACTTC
v_gene: TRBV11-2; d_gene: NA; j_gene: TRBJ1-6; abundance: few; CDR3aa: CASSLQGGSNSPLHF; CDR3nt: TGTGCCAGCAGCTTGCAGGGTGGGTCCAATTCACCCCTCCACTTT
v_gene: TRBV3-1/TRBV3-2; d_gene: NA; j_gene: TRBJ1-1; abundance: NA; CDR3aa: CASSQAFGTNTEAFF; CDR3nt: TGTGCCAGCAGCCAAGCGTTTGGGACTAACACTGAAGCTTTCTTT
v_gene: TRBV2; d_gene: TRBD1; j_gene: TRBJ1-6; abundance: few; CDR3aa: CASNGGTGNSPLHF; CDR3nt: TGTGCCAGCAACGGAGGGACAGGCAATTCACCCCTCCACTTT
v_gene: TRBV21-1; d_gene: NA; j_gene: TRBJ1-6; abundance: NA; CDR3aa: CASSNRTASSPLHF; CDR3nt: TGTGCCAGCAGCAATAGAACGGCTAGTTCACCCCTCCACTTT
v_gene: TRBV3-1/TRBV3-2; d_gene: NA; j_gene: TRBJ1-3; abundance: NA; CDR3aa: CASSSGGGNTIYF; CDR3nt: TGTGCCAGCTCGTCGGGGGGTGGAAACACCATATATTTT
v_gene: TRBV3-1/TRBV3-2; d_gene: NA; j_gene: TRBJ2-3; abundance: NA; CDR3aa: CASSQRLLSDTQYF; CDR3nt: TGTGCCAGCAGCCAGAGACTCCTCTCAGATACGCAGTATTTT